Sequencing of this T cell receptor (beta chain) was carried out in a study of OX40 agonist ivuxolimab in advanced cancers. About the study: Hepatocellular carcinoma, melanoma, renal cell or head and neck cancer occurred in dose-escalation patients.

The assay was immunoSEQ multiplex PCR, and TCRdb's table has in-frame clones only and misses some. The data show about 46,000 clones, approximately 89% seen once. Germline V CDR1 and CDR2: LNHDA, SQIVND (reference sequence). Trimming took off 5 bases at V and 7 bases at J, with 14 bases between the two ends. The CDR3 is 13 residues long. The sample here was CD4+ or CD8+ T cells sorted from blood, taken in a trial of the OX40 agonist ivuxolimab. The V gene is TRBV19, the J gene TRBJ2-5; D is uncertain. The source of this sequence is an adult with an advanced solid tumor such as melanoma, head and neck, liver or kidney cancer. The chain's CDR3 is CASSLGPGGTQYF. For the CDR3, the DNA is TGTGCCAGTAGTCTTGGTCCCGGCGGGACCCAGTACTTC.